The 5 T cell receptor beta chains reported below all come from one sample, sequenced in a study of blood T cell repertoires in COVID-19. Produced via immunoSEQ multiplex PCR; TCRdb's table is partial and in-frame only. The repertoire has about 220,000 clones, roughly 84% of them found once; the top ten carry about 8.9%. The source material was peripheral blood. The receptors derive from a man aged 45-65 years with active or convalescent COVID-19.

This rearrangement joins TRBV5-1 to TRBJ2-3; 7 bases are a match to TRBD1. Germline CDR1 SGHRS, CDR2 YFSETQ. CDR3 length: 15 residues. V shed 0 bases, J shed 7 bases, and the junction held 8 bases outside the gene matches. As DNA, the CDR3 is TGCGCCAGCAGCTTGGGAACAGGGGTAGGTTATACGCAGTATTTT. It codes for CASSLGTGVGYTQYF.

The rearrangement links TRBV5-1 to TRBJ1-3; TRBD1 matches 7 bases. CDR3 size: 15 residues. Per the germline V gene, CDR1 is SGHRS and CDR2 is YFSETQ. V was pared by 4 bases and J by 0 bases, with 4 bases of the junction left unmatched. The CDR3: CASSPGTASGNTIYF. For the CDR3, the DNA is TGCGCCAGCAGCCCCGGGACAGCCTCTGGAAACACCATATATTTT.

The chain has TRBV27 and TRBJ1-2; 9 bases line up with TRBD1. V shed 8 bases and J 3 bases; nucleotides not matched to a gene: 10. Germline CDR1 is MNHEY and CDR2 is SMNVEV (reference sequence). This CDR3 comprises 15 residues. CDR3 region: CASREGTGPYYGYTF. The CDR3, as DNA: TGTGCCAGCCGGGAAGGGACAGGGCCTTACTATGGCTACACCTTC.

This clone came up a few times. The chain combines TRBV28 with TRBJ1-2; D is unresolved. The length of the CDR3 is 12 residues. Trimming pared 2 bases from V and 5 bases from J, leaving 6 bases between. Looked up from germline, CDR1 is MDHEN and CDR2 is SYDVKM. The CDR3 DNA is TGTGCCAGCAGTTTAAACTTTTATGGCTACACCTTC. This codes for CASSLNFYGYTF.

This clone showed up just a few times. The chain uses TRBV5-1 and TRBJ2-5; the D gene is possibly TRBD2 (5 bases). Germline V lookup: CDR1 SGHRS, CDR2 YFSETQ. V lost 2 bases to trimming and J lost 1 base, with 6 bases between them. The CDR3 sequence is 13 residues long. The DNA for the CDR3 is TGCGCCAGCAGCTTAGCGGCCCAAGAGACCCAGTACTTC. Encoded protein: CASSLAAQETQYF.